The next 32 T cell receptor beta chains were all read from a single sample in a study of shared clonotypes between healthy human individuals. CD8 cells classed as naive were CD45RO-negative and positively selected for CCR7, excluding terminally differentiated effector memory CD45RA+ cells. Here immunoSEQ multiplex PCR was the method, and the copy in TCRdb shows in-frame clones only, minus some. Found here are about 590,000 clones, about 95% of them singletons; the top ten hold 0.085% to 0.11%. The sequenced sample consisted of naive CD8+ T cells sorted from blood. The receptors were gathered from a woman aged 30 to 39 in good health.

This chain uses TRBV28 with TRBJ1-3; D is undetermined. The germline CDR1 and CDR2 sequences are MDHEN and SYDVKM. V was trimmed by 6 bases and J by 2 bases, leaving 11 bases between them. The CDR3 is 14 residues long. CDR3 in amino acids: CASSRHRAGNTIYF. CDR3 in DNA: TGTGCCAGCAGCCGCCACCGGGCTGGAAACACCATATATTTT. Full variable domain (missing parts from reference TRBV28 and TRBJ1-3): DVKVTQSSRYLVKRTGEKVFLECVQDMDHENMFWYRQDPGLGLRLIYFSYDVKMKEKGDIPEGYSVSREKKERFSLILESASTNQTSMYLCASSRHRAGNTIYFGEGSWLTVV.

V is TRBV28 and J is TRBJ2-6; TRBD1 agrees at 7 bases. This CDR3 comprises 18 residues. Trimming took 6 bases from V and 0 from J; bases not matched to a gene: 11. The germline CDR1 and CDR2 sequences are MDHEN and SYDVKM. The CDR3 DNA sequence: TGTGCCAGCAGGCTCAGGGACAGCACTAGCTCTGGGGCCAACGTCCTGACTTTC. Protein product: CASRLRDSTSSGANVLTF.

This clone occurred a few times. Other DNA sequences within the sample encode an identical CDR3. This chain joins TRBV27 and TRBJ2-2; 9 bases are shared with TRBD2. Trimming removed 6 bases from V and 5 bases from J; junction bases left unmatched: 10. The germline gives CDR1 MNHEY, CDR2 SMNVEV (reference sequence). This CDR3 contains 16 residues. In nucleotides, the CDR3 is TGTGCCAGCAGCCCCATAGCGGGAGTGTATACCGGGGAGCTGTTTTTT. Amino acid sequence: CASSPIAGVYTGELFF.

The rearrangement joins TRBV19 to TRBJ2-7; weak D call: TRBD2 (7 bases). CDR3 length equals 14 residues. Trimming cost V 3 bases and J 3 bases, with 12 bases left between them. CDR1 LNHDA and CDR2 SQIVND come from the germline V gene (reference sequence). CDR3 nucleotide sequence: TGTGCCAGTAGTATCGGGGGGCACCGCTACGAGCAGTACTTC. This codes for CASSIGGHRYEQYF.

This sequence joins TRBV11-3 and TRBJ2-2; TRBD1 aligns across 9 bases. V shed 2 bases and J 2 bases; nucleotides not matched to a gene: 3. This CDR3 comprises 16 residues. Germline V CDR1 and CDR2: SGHNT, YENEEA. The CDR3, as DNA: TGTGCCAGCAGCTTAAGGACAGGGGCAAACACCGGGGAGCTGTTTTTT. It specifies CASSLRTGANTGELFF.

The chain has TRBV11-2 and TRBJ2-2; the D gene is possibly TRBD2 (6 bases). Germline CDR1 reads SGHAT; CDR2 reads FQNNGV. This CDR3 contains 14 residues. Trimming cost V 5 bases and J 5 bases, with 12 bases left between them. The CDR3 DNA follows: TGTGCCAGCAGCCTCTGGGGGGAGACCGGGGAGCTGTTTTTT. Residues: CASSLWGETGELFF.

CDR3 protein: CATSGGGLAGVVSYNEQFF. The CDR3, as DNA: TGTGCCACCAGCGGGGGAGGACTAGCGGGAGTCGTATCCTACAATGAGCAGTTCTTC. The V gene is TRBV15, the J gene TRBJ2-1; 13 nucleotides line up with TRBD2. Germline-derived CDR1 and CDR2 are LNHNV and YYDKDF (reference sequence). This CDR3 spans 19 amino acids. V trimming: 5 bases; J trimming: 1 base; junction bases outside the gene matches: 11.

The rearrangement links TRBV11-2 to TRBJ2-7, with D uncertain. Germline values: CDR1 SGHAT, CDR2 FQNNGV. This CDR3 is 14 amino acids long. V lost 1 base and J lost 4, with 11 bases in between. The CDR3 loop is CASSLGIEVYEQYF. The CDR3 DNA reads TGTGCCAGCAGCTTAGGAATAGAGGTTTACGAGCAGTACTTC.

This chain connects TRBV25-1 to TRBJ2-7; 10 bases fit TRBD2. Losses at the gene ends were 2 bases for V and 1 base for J; bases not matched to a gene: 5. The length of the CDR3 is 16 residues. CDR1 is MGHDK, CDR2 SYGVNS, per germline. The CDR3 region has the DNA TGTGCCAGCAGTGAAATCCTAGCGGGAGATTCCTACGAGCAGTACTTC. It codes for CASSEILAGDSYEQYF.

A single count supports this clone. The V and J genes are TRBV6-5 and TRBJ2-7; 12 bases are a match to TRBD2. This CDR3 has 12 amino acids. Germline CDR1 MNHEY, CDR2 SVGAGI. Unmatched junction bases numbered 6, after V lost 5 bases and J lost 13 bases. The CDR3 loop is CASSTGLAGLYF. The CDR3 bases are TGTGCCAGCAGTACCGGACTAGCGGGACTTTACTTC.

The rearrangement links TRBV5-8 to TRBJ2-4, with D possibly being TRBD1 (7 bases). The germline V and J ends were trimmed by 4 bases and 0 bases, with 14 bases remaining between them. The germline CDR1 and CDR2 sequences are SGHTS and YDEGEE. The CDR3 extends over 16 amino acids. The DNA of the CDR3 is TGTGCCAGCAGCGGAGGGACAGAACTAGCCAAAAACATTCAGTACTTC. Translation: CASSGGTELAKNIQYF.

This chain connects TRBV7-8 to TRBJ2-7, with 13 bases fitting TRBD2. The CDR3 contains 19 residues. The germline V gene encodes CDR1 SGHVS and CDR2 FQNEAQ. The J segment lost 3 bases and the V segment lost 8 bases, leaving 19 bases of the junction unmatched. The CDR3 coding sequence is TGTGCCAGCGGGGGCGGCGGGACTAGCGGGGAGGCGATGGGCTACGAGCAGTACTTC. It specifies CASGGGGTSGEAMGYEQYF.

This clone was counted a single time. The chain links TRBV19 to TRBJ2-7; D possibly corresponds to TRBD1 (6 bases). CDR3 length: 13 residues. Trimming removed 5 bases from V and 3 bases from J, with 11 bases in between. Per the germline V gene, CDR1 is LNHDA and CDR2 is SQIVND (reference sequence). For the CDR3, the DNA is TGTGCCAGTAGTCTAATACAGGGCTACGAGCAGTACTTC. Translation gives CASSLIQGYEQYF.

This clone has a handful of counts. The V gene is TRBV19, the J gene TRBJ2-2; D remains ambiguous. Trimming cost V 9 bases and J 9 bases, with 14 bases left between them. The germline V gene has CDR1 LNHDA and CDR2 SQIVND (reference sequence). CDR3 length: 12 amino acids. The CDR3 DNA reads TGTGCCAGCGGATGGGGAACCCGGGAGCTGTTTTTT. The encoded protein is CASGWGTRELFF.

Comments on this clone: This CDR3 is also generated by other DNA sequences in the sample. The V gene is TRBV9, the J gene TRBJ2-1; 8 positions match TRBD2. Germline CDR1 and CDR2: SGDLS and YYNGEE. Trimming removed 0 bases from V and 3 bases from J; junction bases left unmatched: 2. The CDR3 totals 15 residues. The CDR3 sequence is CASSVAGTSYNEQFF. CDR3 nucleotides: TGTGCCAGCAGCGTAGCTGGGACTAGCTACAATGAGCAGTTCTTC.

In its sample, this clone was seen once. The chain carries TRBV28 and TRBJ2-1; D unresolved. Germline V gives CDR1 MDHEN, CDR2 SYDVKM. The CDR3 totals 14 residues. The V and J ends lost 5 bases and 8 bases respectively, with 16 bases between them. The CDR3 region is CASSPSNSDDEQFF. DNA of the CDR3: TGTGCCAGCAGTCCAAGCAACAGCGATGATGAGCAGTTCTTC.

CDR3: CASSEPASYEQYF. CDR3 in DNA: TGTGCCAGCAGTGAACCAGCTTCCTACGAGCAGTACTTC. V is TRBV6-1 and J is TRBJ2-7; no clear D. The CDR3 consists of 13 residues. The germline gives CDR1 MNHNS, CDR2 SASEGT. V lost 2 bases to trimming and J lost 1 base, with 6 bases between them.

The J gene is TRBJ2-1, the V gene TRBV19; D is possibly TRBD1 (5 bases). The CDR3 is 12 amino acids. V lost 6 bases to trimming and J lost 6 bases, with 9 bases between them. The germline gives CDR1 LNHDA, CDR2 SQIVND (reference sequence). CDR3 residues: CASRGLGNEQFF. CDR3 nucleotides: TGTGCCAGTAGGGGGCTGGGCAATGAGCAGTTCTTC.

The chain combines TRBV27 with TRBJ2-1; 8 bases map to TRBD2. V was pared by 7 bases and J by 9 bases, with 8 bases of the junction left unmatched. This CDR3 has 13 residues. Germline CDR1 and CDR2: MNHEY and SMNVEV (reference sequence). CDR3 sequence (DNA): TGTGCCAGCACTCGCGGGGGGACGAGTGAGCAGTTCTTC. Translated, it gives CASTRGGTSEQFF.

The rearrangement uses TRBV7-9 and TRBJ1-4; D gene unclear. From germline, CDR1 is SEHNR and CDR2 FQNEAQ (reference sequence). The CDR3 is 12 residues long. The CDR3 bases are TGTGGCACGCTGTCGGTAACTGAAAAACTGTTTTTT. It yields the protein CGTLSVTEKLFF.

The gene calls are TRBV9 and TRBJ2-7, with 11 bases aligning to TRBD1. CDR3 length equals 14 residues. Per the germline V gene, CDR1 is SGDLS and CDR2 is YYNGEE. J was trimmed by 2 bases and V by 3 bases; bases with no gene match: 1. CDR3 amino acids: CASSEGQGAYEQYF. Written as DNA, the CDR3 is TGTGCCAGCAGCGAGGGACAGGGGGCCTACGAGCAGTACTTC. Looking up the rest from reference TRBV9 and TRBJ2-7 gives the full variable domain: DSGVTQTPKHLITATGQRVTLRCSPRSGDLSVYWYQQSLDQGLQFLIQYYNGEERAKGNILERFSAQQFPDLHSELNLSSLELGDSALYFCASSEGQGAYEQYFGPGTRLTVT.

Turning to this clone: In the same sample, other DNA sequences code for this CDR3. The chain recombines TRBV6-5 with TRBJ2-7; the match to TRBD2 covers 9 bases. Germline loops: CDR1 MNHEY, CDR2 SVGAGI. The CDR3 is 15 residues long. After removal of 3 bases from V and 1 base from J, the junction contained 4 bases not matched to a gene. The CDR3 DNA reads as TGTGCCAGCAGTTATGGGCTAGCGGGATCCTACGAGCAGTACTTC. Protein sequence: CASSYGLAGSYEQYF.

The CDR3 DNA reads TGTGCCAGCAGTTTATGGGCTAGCGGGAGCAATGAGCAGTTCTTC. This codes for CASSLWASGSNEQFF. The chain has TRBV27 and TRBJ2-1; 10 nucleotides agree with TRBD2. CDR3 length equals 15 residues. The V gene end was trimmed by 1 base and the J gene end by 6 bases; junction bases not matched to a gene: 3. Germline V gene sequence: CDR1 MNHEY, CDR2 SMNVEV (reference sequence).

This clone was recorded only once. The chain combines TRBV28 with TRBJ2-1; TRBD2 is a possible D gene (6 bases). Trimming cost V 8 bases and J 6 bases, with 14 bases left between them. The CDR3 has 13 residues. Germline V lookup: CDR1 MDHEN, CDR2 SYDVKM. As DNA, the CDR3 is TGTGCCAGCCGAGCTTGGACTATCAATGAGCAGTTCTTC. Translation gives CASRAWTINEQFF.

This chain connects TRBV4-1 to TRBJ2-7; TRBD1 agrees at 9 bases. This CDR3 is built from 15 residues. Germline V lookup: CDR1 MGHRA, CDR2 YSYEKL. Trimming cost V 4 bases and J 2 bases; bases outside gene matches: 6. This CDR3 is CASSLRQGGTYEQYF. CDR3 in DNA: TGCGCCAGCAGCCTGCGACAGGGGGGAACCTACGAGCAGTACTTC.

In nucleotides, the CDR3 is TGTGCCAGCAGTATAGGGGGGAGCAATCAGCCCCAGCATTTT. Protein product: CASSIGGSNQPQHF. The V call is TRBV27, the J call TRBJ1-5; D might be TRBD1 (6 bases). The CDR3 runs 14 residues. Germline-derived CDR1 and CDR2 are MNHEY and SMNVEV (reference sequence). V dropped 5 bases and J dropped 1 base, with 9 bases sitting between them.

The rearrangement links TRBV7-9 to TRBJ2-7; no clear D gene. Per the germline V gene, CDR1 is SEHNR and CDR2 is FQNEAQ (reference sequence). V was pared by 1 base and J by 4 bases, with 17 bases between. The CDR3 spans 16 residues. The CDR3: CASSLGYGQEEYEQYF. In nucleotides, the CDR3 is TGTGCCAGCAGCTTAGGGTACGGGCAGGAAGAGTACGAGCAGTACTTC.

The chain uses TRBV10-3 and TRBJ1-3; D ambiguous. Deletions cut 6 bases from V and 0 bases from J, with 3 bases between. This CDR3 has 12 amino acids. Germline V lookup: CDR1 ENHRY, CDR2 SYGVKD. This chain's CDR3 is CAIRSSGNTIYF. The CDR3 DNA is TGTGCCATCAGATCCTCTGGAAACACCATATATTTT.

The table lists this clone with a count of one. Additional DNA sequences in this sample encode the identical CDR3. The chain recombines TRBV28 with TRBJ2-7; possible D gene TRBD2, 6 bases. V was clipped by 3 bases and J by 3 bases, with 6 bases between them. CDR3 length: 12 residues. The germline gives CDR1 MDHEN, CDR2 SYDVKM. CDR3: CASSLGGYEQYF. CDR3 in DNA: TGTGCCAGCAGTTTGGGGGGCTACGAGCAGTACTTC.

The chain combines TRBV27 with TRBJ1-4, with 7 nucleotides matching TRBD1. The length of the CDR3 is 14 residues. Germline trimming cut 7 bases from V and 7 bases from J; bases unmatched to any gene: 9. From germline, CDR1 is MNHEY and CDR2 SMNVEV (reference sequence). The CDR3 protein is CASTRGGAREKLFF. DNA for the CDR3: TGTGCCAGCACCAGGGGGGGGGCTCGTGAAAAACTGTTTTTT.

The V gene is TRBV11-2, the J gene TRBJ2-7; D call uncertain. V was trimmed by 7 bases and J by 3 bases, leaving 13 bases between them. The length of the CDR3 is 13 residues. Germline CDR1 and CDR2: SGHAT and FQNNGV. The CDR3: CASISLLGYEQYF. CDR3 bases: TGTGCCAGCATCTCACTACTTGGCTACGAGCAGTACTTC.

The chain combines TRBV28 with TRBJ2-7, with D possibly matching TRBD2 (5 bases). Germline V gene lookup returns CDR1 MDHEN and CDR2 SYDVKM. The CDR3 sequence is 15 residues long. Between the trimmed V and J ends, which lost 3 bases and 4 bases, there was a span of 16 bases. In nucleotides, the CDR3 is TGTGCCAGCAGTTTGAGAGGGCCGAAGCCATACGAGCAGTACTTC. Its translation: CASSLRGPKPYEQYF. The whole variable domain, remainder taken from reference TRBV28 and TRBJ2-7, is DVKVTQSSRYLVKRTGEKVFLECVQDMDHENMFWYRQDPGLGLRLIYFSYDVKMKEKGDIPEGYSVSREKKERFSLILESASTNQTSMYLCASSLRGPKPYEQYFGPGTRLTVT.